Following are 10 T cell receptor beta chains from one sample sequenced in a study of blood T cell repertoires in COVID-19 (dated by TCRdb to 2019 to 2021). Library construction relied on the immunoSEQ multiplex PCR assay. TCRdb limited this immuneACCESS table to in-frame rearrangements with V and J called. A share of clones is missing; checked studies link under half to unresolved V genes, and the rest is unexplained. This sample lists under 250,000 clones; under 90% were detected once. Of the sample, 3.6% is held by the ten largest clones. The source material was PBMCs or T cells enriched from blood (not recorded which). These receptors came from a middle-aged woman who had been exposed to COVID-19.

The chain is built from TRBV28 and TRBJ2-3; 8 nucleotides line up with TRBD2. This CDR3 is built from 15 residues. CDR1 is MDHEN and CDR2 is SYDVKM in the germline V gene. The V and J ends lost 7 bases and 3 bases, in that order; junction bases with no gene match: 9. In DNA form, the CDR3 reads TGTGCCAGCATTTGGTCGGGGGGGGGAACAGATACGCAGTATTTT. The encoded protein is CASIWSGGGTDTQYF. The full variable domain, with the rest looked up from reference TRBV28 and TRBJ2-3, is DVKVTQSSRYLVKRTGEKVFLECVQDMDHENMFWYRQDPGLGLRLIYFSYDVKMKEKGDIPEGYSVSREKKERFSLILESASTNQTSMYLCASIWSGGGTDTQYFGPGTRLTVL.

The J gene is TRBJ1-2, the V gene TRBV6-6, with a weak D call TRBD1 (5 bases). The CDR3 runs to 16 residues. Looked up from germline, CDR1 is MNHNY and CDR2 is SVGAGI (reference sequence). V lost 6 bases and J 2 bases, leaving 19 bases between the germline ends. The CDR3 region is CASRAHQTAFNYGYTF. In DNA form, the CDR3 reads TGTGCCAGCAGAGCACACCAGACAGCCTTCAACTATGGCTACACCTTC.

The rearrangement uses TRBV5-1 and TRBJ1-2; the D is unclear. CDR1 and CDR2 from the germline V gene are SGHRS and YFSETQ. V was shortened by 0 bases and J by 8 bases, with 14 bases between the two germline ends. The CDR3 length is 14 residues. CDR3 amino acids: CASSLVGRGYGYTF. The CDR3 DNA sequence: TGCGCCAGCAGCTTGGTAGGGCGGGGATACGGCTACACCTTC. The variable domain in full, completed from reference TRBV5-1 and TRBJ1-2, reads KAGVTQTPRYLIKTRGQQVTLSCSPISGHRSVSWYQQTPGQGLQFLFEYFSETQRNKGNFPGRFSGRQFSNSRSEMNVSTLELGDSALYLCASSLVGRGYGYTFGSGTRLTVV.

The rearrangement links TRBV2 to TRBJ2-1; D might be TRBD1 (6 bases). In germline, CDR1 is SNHLY, CDR2 FYNNEI. CDR3 length: 14 amino acids. The V gene lost 7 bases and the J gene lost 4 bases, with 14 bases spanning the gap. The CDR3: CASTPLDSYNEQFF. The CDR3 bases are TGTGCCAGCACACCCTTGGACAGTTACAATGAGCAGTTCTTC.

The sample holds a few counts of this clone. The chain has TRBV21-1 and TRBJ2-5; the table assigns TRBD1, which was not confirmed against the DNA. TRBV21-1 is a known pseudogene. The length of the CDR3 is 16 residues. This chain's CDR3 is CASSKVPDRGQETQYF. The CDR3 nucleotides read TGTGCCAGCAGCAAAGTTCCGGACAGGGGGCAGGAGACCCAGTACTTC.

The gene calls are TRBV6-2 or TRBV6-3 and TRBJ2-2, with a possible D match to TRBD2 (7 bases). V lost 2 bases and J lost 7, with 11 bases in between. Looked up from germline, CDR1 is MNHEY and CDR2 is SVGEGT. The CDR3 sequence is 14 residues long. CDR3 DNA: TGTGCCAGCAGTTACCGGGGGGCCGGCGGGGAGCTGTTTTTT. Its translation: CASSYRGAGGELFF.

This clone came up a few times. V and J are TRBV30 and TRBJ1-2; TRBD1 matches 7 bases. The germline V gene has CDR1 GTSNPN and CDR2 SVGIG (reference sequence). The CDR3 extends over 13 amino acids. Trimming took 3 bases from V and 2 from J; bases not matched to a gene: 3. As DNA, the CDR3 is TGTGCCTGGAGCGCGGGACAGAACTATGGCTACACCTTC. It codes for CAWSAGQNYGYTF. The variable domain in full, with the rest retrieved from reference TRBV30 and TRBJ1-2, is SQTIHQWPATLVQPVGSPLSLECTVEGTSNPNLYWYRQAAGRGLQLLFYSVGIGQISSEVPQNLSASRPQDRQFILSSKKLLLSDSGFYLCAWSAGQNYGYTFGSGTRLTVV.

The chain employs TRBV6-2 or TRBV6-3 and TRBJ2-1; 9 positions match TRBD2. Per the germline V gene, CDR1 is MNHEY and CDR2 is SVGEGT. V gave up 6 bases and J gave up 0 bases; unmatched junction bases: 15. This CDR3 comprises 19 residues. The CDR3 DNA follows: TGTGCCAGCAGATACACTCCTATGCGGGGGGGCTTCTCCTACAATGAGCAGTTCTTC. Translated, it gives CASRYTPMRGGFSYNEQFF.

This chain uses TRBV2 with TRBJ1-2, with TRBD1 identical over 7 bases. CDR1 and CDR2 from the germline V gene are SNHLY and FYNNEI. V lost 4 bases and J lost 6; bases outside the gene matches: 5. The CDR3 is 13 residues long. In DNA form, the CDR3 reads TGTGCCAGCAGTGGACAGGGAGACCATGGCTACACCTTC. Translated, it gives CASSGQGDHGYTF.

The V gene is TRBV4-1, the J gene TRBJ2-7, with unresolved D. Germline V lookup: CDR1 MGHRA, CDR2 YSYEKL. The CDR3 totals 11 residues. Trimming took off 1 base at V and 4 bases at J, with 2 bases between the two ends. CDR3 in amino acids: CASSQAYEQYF. In DNA, the CDR3 is TGCGCCAGCAGCCAAGCGTACGAGCAGTACTTC.